This record covers a single TCR beta chain. Its antigen remains unidentified. No DNA is shown, since the ends of the CDR3 on it are uncertain; the CDR3 is the one TCRdb lists. Roughly 10 milliliters of peripheral blood were drawn from each donor into EDTA-treated tubes. The CDR3 extends over 14 residues, inclusive of both ends. The germline CDR1 and CDR2 sequences are MDHEN and SYDVKM. A second about 7 to 12 cycle PCR used barcoded and J-beta primers. Using its own MiXCR run on the 5' RACE reads, TCRdb lists one record per CDR3 protein. Found here are some 900,000 distinct CDR3 sequences, 40% to 60% of them singletons; the top ten hold roughly 13%. This sample is drawn from a study of blood T cells in healthy people across ages. General study findings and limits: Fewer expanded clones and more diversity marked long-lived versus aged donors. Getting older went along with TCR beta diversity per million T cells dropping roughly linearly.

The rearrangement joins TRBV28 to TRBJ1-2; no check of the table's D call, TRBD1, against the DNA was made. Sequenced input: blood. The origin of this receptor is a man in his thirties or forties in good health. Here the CDR3 reads CANSFFGQGNGHTF.